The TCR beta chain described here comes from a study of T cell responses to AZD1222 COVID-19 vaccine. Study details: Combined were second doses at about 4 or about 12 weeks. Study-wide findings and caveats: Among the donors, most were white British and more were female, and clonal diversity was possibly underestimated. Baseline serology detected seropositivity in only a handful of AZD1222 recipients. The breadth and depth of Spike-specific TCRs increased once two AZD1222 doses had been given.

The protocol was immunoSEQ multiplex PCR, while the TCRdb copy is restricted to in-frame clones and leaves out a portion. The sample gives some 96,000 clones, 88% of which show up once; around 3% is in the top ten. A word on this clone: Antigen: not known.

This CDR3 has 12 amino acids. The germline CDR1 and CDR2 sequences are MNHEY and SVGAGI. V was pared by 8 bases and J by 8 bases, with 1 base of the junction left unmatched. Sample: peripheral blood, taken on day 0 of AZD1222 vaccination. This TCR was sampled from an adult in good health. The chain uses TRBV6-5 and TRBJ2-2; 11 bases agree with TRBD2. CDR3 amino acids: CASRTSGGELFF. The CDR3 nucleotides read TGTGCCAGCCGGACTAGCGGGGGGGAGCTGTTTTTT.